The present T cell receptor beta chain was sequenced within a study of cytomegalovirus exposure and HLA in healthy donors. The primer mix had 60 Vbeta and 13 Jbeta primers. The data were produced by immunoSEQ multiplex PCR, yet TCRdb's version contains in-frame clones alone and is incomplete. The sample consists of about 140,000 clones, roughly 80% of them appearing once. There are 16 residues in the CDR3. The germline CDR1 and CDR2 sequences are MNHEY and SMNVEV (reference sequence). With V trimmed by 5 bases and J by 2 bases, 4 bases remained unmatched. As concerns this clone: What it recognizes is unknown.

Study observations and caveats: At a 0.05 false discovery rate, a later analysis found roughly 17,000 TCR beta sequences to be associated with HLA alleles.

Unrecorded immune exposure was likely among donors, who were nominally healthy when sampled. This clonotype was obtained from a man aged 35 to 55 in good health and CMV-seronegative. The sample consisted of PBMCs. This rearrangement joins TRBV27 to TRBJ2-3; 13 bases align to TRBD2. The CDR3 here is CASSNGLAGDTDTQYF. Written as DNA, the CDR3 is TGTGCCAGCAGTAACGGACTAGCGGGGGACACAGATACGCAGTATTTT.